This TCR beta chain originates from a study of beta chain features in type 1 diabetes. Study details: Over all samples combined, fewer than 140,000,000 sorted cells were examined. Notes on the study in general: Within patients, naive, central memory and Treg TCRB repertoires seemed more similar than within healthy donors.

This clone has just a few counts. Antigen specificity is unknown. Germline loops: CDR1 SGDLS, CDR2 YYNGEE. V was clipped by 0 bases and J by 4 bases, with 6 bases between them. This CDR3 contains 13 residues. Isolated RNA was reverse transcribed in full, so expressed TCRB transcripts were sequenced. Only in-frame clones appear in the TCRdb table, and some are missing; sequencing was by immunoSEQ multiplex PCR. The table lists 200,000 to 250,000 clones, about 25% of them singletons. This chain joins TRBV9 and TRBJ2-3; D not resolved. This receptor was identified in a young man in good health. The specimen sequenced was central memory CD4+ T cells from blood. This CDR3 is CASSVVSADTQYF. Written as DNA, the CDR3 is TGTGCCAGCAGCGTAGTTTCTGCAGATACGCAGTATTTT.